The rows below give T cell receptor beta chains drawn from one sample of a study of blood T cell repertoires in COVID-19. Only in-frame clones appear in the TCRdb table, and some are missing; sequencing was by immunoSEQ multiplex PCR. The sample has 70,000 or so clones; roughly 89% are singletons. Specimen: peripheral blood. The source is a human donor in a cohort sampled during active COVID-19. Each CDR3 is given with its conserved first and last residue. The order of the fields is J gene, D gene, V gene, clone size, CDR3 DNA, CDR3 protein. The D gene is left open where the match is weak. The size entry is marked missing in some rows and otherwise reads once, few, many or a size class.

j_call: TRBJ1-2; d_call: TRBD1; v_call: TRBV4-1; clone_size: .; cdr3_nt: TGCGCCAGCAGCCCCCGCCGAGCCTTGGACAGGGGTAATGGCTACACCTTC; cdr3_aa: CASSPRRALDRGNGYTF
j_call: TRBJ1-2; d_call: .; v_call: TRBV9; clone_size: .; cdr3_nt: TGTGCCAGCAGCGTAGGAGGCAACCCGTCTGGCTATGGCTACACCTTC; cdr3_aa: CASSVGGNPSGYGYTF
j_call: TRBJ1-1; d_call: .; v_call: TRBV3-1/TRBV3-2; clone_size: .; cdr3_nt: TGTGCCACCGCGGGGGCAGGTGAAGCTTTCTTT; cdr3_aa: CATAGAGEAFF
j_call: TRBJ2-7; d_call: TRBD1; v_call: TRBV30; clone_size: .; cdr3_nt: TGTGCCTGGAGTGACGACAGGGTCTACGAGCAGTACTTC; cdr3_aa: CAWSDDRVYEQYF
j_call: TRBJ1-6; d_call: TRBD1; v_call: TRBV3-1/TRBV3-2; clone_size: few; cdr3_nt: TGTGCCAGCAGCCAAGTAGTTCGAGGGGGCCAGGGATCACCCCTCCACTTT; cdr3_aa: CASSQVVRGGQGSPLHF
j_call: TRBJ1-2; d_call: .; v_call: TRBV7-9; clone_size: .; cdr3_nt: TGTGCCAGCAGCCCCCGAGGTCCGCTCTCTGAGGGCTACACCTTC; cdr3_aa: CASSPRGPLSEGYTF
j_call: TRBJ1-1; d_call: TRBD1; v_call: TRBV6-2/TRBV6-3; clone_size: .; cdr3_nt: TGTGCCAGCAGTACCCTCGGACAGGGGGCGATGAACACTGAAGCTTTCTTT; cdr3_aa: CASSTLGQGAMNTEAFF
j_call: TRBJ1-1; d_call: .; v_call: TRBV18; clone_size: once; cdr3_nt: TGTGCCAGCTCCGTGACCGGGGGAGATGCTTTCTTT; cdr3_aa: CASSVTGGDAFF
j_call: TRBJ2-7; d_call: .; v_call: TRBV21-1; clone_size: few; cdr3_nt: TGTGCCAGTCAAGGGACAGGGAGTGTTTCCTACGAGCAGTACTTC; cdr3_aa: CASQGTGSVSYEQYF
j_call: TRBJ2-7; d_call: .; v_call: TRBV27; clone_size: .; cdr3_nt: TGTGCCAGCAGTTTAGGGGGCGACGAGCAGTACTTC; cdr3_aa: CASSLGGDEQYF
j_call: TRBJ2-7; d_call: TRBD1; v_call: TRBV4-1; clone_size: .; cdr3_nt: TGCGCCAGCAGCCAAGATAGGGGAACAGGGGACGAGCAGTACTTC; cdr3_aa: CASSQDRGTGDEQYF
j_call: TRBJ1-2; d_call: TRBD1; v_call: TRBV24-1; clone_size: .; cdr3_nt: TGTGCCACCAGTGATGGACAGGGGCTTAACTATGGCTACACCTTC; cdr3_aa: CATSDGQGLNYGYTF
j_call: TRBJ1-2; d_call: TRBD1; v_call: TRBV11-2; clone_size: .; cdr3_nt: TGTGCCAGCAGCTCGGTGCGAGGGGGCAGGCACTATGGCTACACCTTC; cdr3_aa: CASSSVRGGRHYGYTF
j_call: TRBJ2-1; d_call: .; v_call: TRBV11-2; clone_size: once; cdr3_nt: TGTGCCAGCAGCTTAGGCAAATACCAGGGGAGCTCCTACAATGAGCAGTTCTTC; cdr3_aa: CASSLGKYQGSSYNEQFF
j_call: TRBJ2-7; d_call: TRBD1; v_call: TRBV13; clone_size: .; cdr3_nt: TGTGCCAGCAGCTCGTCCGGGACAGGGGGCTTATACGAGCAGTACTTC; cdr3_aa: CASSSSGTGGLYEQYF
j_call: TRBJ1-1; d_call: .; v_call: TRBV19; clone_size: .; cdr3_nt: TGTGCCAGTAGTATAGGAGACTTGAACACTGAAGCTTTCTTT; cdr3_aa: CASSIGDLNTEAFF
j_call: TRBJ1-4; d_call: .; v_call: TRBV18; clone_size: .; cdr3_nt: TGTGCCAGCTCACCACCGGGAAACTTTCCAGGGAAAAATTTACGTAGGGAACTGTTTTTT; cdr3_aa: CASSPPGNFPGKNLRRELFF
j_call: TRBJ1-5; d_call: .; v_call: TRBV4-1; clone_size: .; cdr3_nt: TGCGCCAGCAGCCAAGTTCATTCAGGGGACAATCAGCCCCAGCATTTT; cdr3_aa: CASSQVHSGDNQPQHF
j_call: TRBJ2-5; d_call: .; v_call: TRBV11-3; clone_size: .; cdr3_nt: TGTGCCAGCAGCCCAAACCGGGACGGGGGAATAGAGACCCAGTACTTC; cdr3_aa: CASSPNRDGGIETQYF
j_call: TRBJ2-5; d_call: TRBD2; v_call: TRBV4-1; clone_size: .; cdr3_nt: TGCGCCAGCAGCCAAGGGCTGCTAGCGGGCTCCGACAGAGAGACCCAGTACTTC; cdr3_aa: CASSQGLLAGSDRETQYF
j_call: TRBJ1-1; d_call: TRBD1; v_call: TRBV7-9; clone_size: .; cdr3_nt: TGTGCCAGCAGCTTAGTAGGGCTCCCAGGGGGCACTGAAGCTTTCTTT; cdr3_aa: CASSLVGLPGGTEAFF
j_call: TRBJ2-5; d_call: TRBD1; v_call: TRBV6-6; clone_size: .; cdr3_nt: TGTGCCAGCAGTCCTAAGACAGGGGGCAGGGAGACCCAGTACTTC; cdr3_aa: CASSPKTGGRETQYF
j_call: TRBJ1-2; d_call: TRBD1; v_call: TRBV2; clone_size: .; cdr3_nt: TGTGCCAGCAGTCAAGACAGGGATTATGGCTACACCTTC; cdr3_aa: CASSQDRDYGYTF
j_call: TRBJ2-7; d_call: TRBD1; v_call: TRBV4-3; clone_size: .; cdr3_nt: TGCGCCAGCAGCCGCGGGACAGGGGGATCCTACGAGCAGTACTTC; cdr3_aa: CASSRGTGGSYEQYF
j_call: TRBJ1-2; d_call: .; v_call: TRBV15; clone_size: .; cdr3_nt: TGTGCCACCAGCAGAGTACAGGGCTATGGCTACACCTTC; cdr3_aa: CATSRVQGYGYTF
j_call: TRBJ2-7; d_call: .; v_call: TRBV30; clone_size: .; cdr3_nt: TGTGCCTGGAGTTTGGGAGGTTGGGAGCAGTACTTC; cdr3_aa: CAWSLGGWEQYF
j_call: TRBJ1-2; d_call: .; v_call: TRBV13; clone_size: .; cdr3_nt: TGTGCCAGCAGCTTAGGGGTGGTCGGGGACTATGGCTACACCTTC; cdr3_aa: CASSLGVVGDYGYTF
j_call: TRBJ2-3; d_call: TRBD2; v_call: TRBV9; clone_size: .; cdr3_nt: TGTGCCAGCAGCGTCGGGACTAGCAGGACAGATACGCAGTATTTT; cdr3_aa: CASSVGTSRTDTQYF
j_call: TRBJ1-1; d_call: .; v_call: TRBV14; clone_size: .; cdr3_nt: TGTGCCAGCAGTCACTCGGGGGGGGAAGCTTTCTTT; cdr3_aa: CASSHSGGEAFF
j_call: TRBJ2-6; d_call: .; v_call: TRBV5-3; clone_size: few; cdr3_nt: TGTGCCAGAAGCTGGAGGGTGAAAGGGGCCAACGTCCTGACTTTC; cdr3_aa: CARSWRVKGANVLTF